The 21 T cell receptor beta chains listed next were all sequenced from one sample in a study of cytomegalovirus exposure and HLA in healthy donors. Primers for the PCR totalled 60 Vbeta and 13 Jbeta. Profiling relied on immunoSEQ multiplex PCR, and the TCRdb table lists in-frame clones only, not all of them. The table includes over 100,000 clones, approximately 67% detected once. Specimen: PBMCs. Source of these receptors: a man aged 18 to 29 in good health and CMV-seronegative.

This clone was seen a few times. The J gene is TRBJ2-5, the V gene TRBV6-1; 9 bases are a match to TRBD2. Trimming cost V 2 bases and J 5 bases; bases outside gene matches: 9. The germline V gene encodes CDR1 MNHNS and CDR2 SASEGT. CDR3 length: 16 amino acids. CDR3 sequence (DNA): TGTGCCAGCAGTGAACGGGGACTAGCCCCCCACGAGACCCAGTACTTC. This codes for CASSERGLAPHETQYF.

The gene calls are TRBV10-3 and TRBJ2-1; D is unresolved. The CDR3 totals 12 residues. Trimming shortened V by 2 bases and J by 5 bases, and 4 bases separated the two germline ends. In germline, CDR1 is ENHRY, CDR2 SYGVKD. The CDR3 loop reads CAISETDNEQFF. The CDR3, as DNA: TGTGCCATCAGTGAGACTGACAATGAGCAGTTCTTC.

The genes are TRBV4-2 and TRBJ2-7; possible D gene TRBD1, 6 bases. CDR1 is LGHNA, CDR2 YNFKEQ, per germline. This CDR3 contains 16 residues. Trimming pared 2 bases from V and 3 bases from J, leaving 17 bases between. In DNA form, the CDR3 reads TGTGCCAGCAGCCAATACTTACAGGGTTGGTACTACGAGCAGTACTTC. Translated, it gives CASSQYLQGWYYEQYF.

V gene TRBV28 combines with J gene TRBJ1-1, with TRBD1 matching over 7 bases. The germline V gene encodes CDR1 MDHEN and CDR2 SYDVKM. CDR3 length: 13 residues. J was trimmed by 6 bases and V by 9 bases; bases with no gene match: 10. The CDR3 spells CASRQGQKAEAFF. The CDR3 nucleotides read TGTGCCAGTCGACAGGGTCAAAAGGCTGAAGCTTTCTTT.

In its sample, this clone was seen a few times. The chain combines TRBV2 with TRBJ2-1; 10 bases align to TRBD1. CDR1 and CDR2 (germline): SNHLY, FYNNEI. The V gene end was trimmed by 3 bases and the J gene end by 9 bases; junction bases not matched to a gene: 11. The CDR3 runs to 16 residues. In DNA form, the CDR3 reads TGTGCCAGCAGTGATGTTGGGACAGGGGTTGGGGGTGAGCAGTTCTTC. Its translation: CASSDVGTGVGGEQFF.

The CDR3: CSVQVEWYEKLFF. CDR3 DNA: TGCAGCGTTCAGGTAGAATGGTATGAAAAACTGTTTTTT. This sequence joins TRBV29-1 and TRBJ1-4, with no clear D. Germline CDR1 SQVTM, CDR2 ANQGSEA. The germline V and J ends were trimmed by 5 bases and 6 bases, with 13 bases remaining between them. The CDR3 loop spans 13 amino acids. The full variable domain, rest sourced from reference TRBV29-1 and TRBJ1-4, is SAVISQKPSRDICQRGTSLTIQCQVDSQVTMMFWYRQQPGQSLTLIATANQGSEATYESGFVIDKFPISRPNLTFSTLTVSNMSPEDSSIYLCSVQVEWYEKLFFGSGTQLSVL.

The rearrangement joins TRBV20-1 to TRBJ2-1, with D maybe TRBD2 (7 bases). The germline V gene encodes CDR1 DFQATT and CDR2 SNEGSKA (reference sequence). The CDR3 contains 11 residues. V lost 3 bases and J 16 bases, leaving 16 bases between the germline ends. This CDR3 reads CSASLGGARFF. The CDR3, as DNA: TGCAGTGCTAGTTTGGGGGGGGCGCGTTTCTTC.

V is TRBV18 and J is TRBJ1-2; 7 nucleotides line up with TRBD1. The CDR3 has 16 amino acids. Germline values: CDR1 KGHSH, CDR2 LQKENI. J was trimmed by 0 bases and V by 4 bases; bases with no gene match: 8. In nucleotides, the CDR3 is TGTGCCAGCTCACGTGGACAGGTCAACGCTAACTATGGCTACACCTTC. Translation: CASSRGQVNANYGYTF.

The gene calls are TRBV29-1 and TRBJ1-2; D is uncertain. The CDR3 runs 11 residues. Germline CDR1 is SQVTM and CDR2 is ANQGSEA. Trimming removed 3 bases at V and 6 bases at J, with 8 bases between. The CDR3 DNA is TGCAGCGTTGAGATTAGTAATGGCTACACCTTC. Translating it yields CSVEISNGYTF.

This clone was recorded once. V gene TRBV5-6 combines with J gene TRBJ2-7, with 8 bases identical to TRBD1. With V trimmed by 1 base and J by 3 bases, 6 bases remained unmatched. The CDR3 extends over 15 amino acids. Per the germline V gene, CDR1 is SGHDT and CDR2 is YYEEEE. Here the CDR3 DNA reads TGTGCCAGCAGCTTGTCACGGACAGGGAACTACGAGCAGTACTTC. Its protein is CASSLSRTGNYEQYF. Based on the CDR3 plus reference TRBV5-6 and TRBJ2-7, the full variable domain is DAGVTQSPTHLIKTRGQQVTLRCSPKSGHDTVSWYQQALGQGPQFIFQYYEEEERQRGNFPDRFSGHQFPNYSSELNVNALLLGDSALYLCASSLSRTGNYEQYFGPGTRLTVT.

V usage is TRBV2 and J usage is TRBJ1-4; 7 bases map to TRBD1. CDR3 length: 14 residues. Trimming removed 6 bases from V and 2 bases from J; junction bases left unmatched: 3. CDR1 is SNHLY, CDR2 FYNNEI, per germline. CDR3 coding DNA: TGTGCCAGCAGATCCAGGGGGACTAATGAAAAACTGTTTTTT. Translation: CASRSRGTNEKLFF.

V and J are TRBV30 and TRBJ1-2; 7 nucleotides align to TRBD1. Trimming at V came to 2 bases and at J to 4 bases, leaving 4 bases not matched to a gene. The germline V gene has CDR1 GTSNPN and CDR2 SVGIG (reference sequence). The CDR3 loop spans 13 amino acids. CDR3 amino acids: CAWSSGQTYGYTF. The CDR3 DNA reads TGTGCCTGGAGTTCGGGACAGACCTATGGCTACACCTTC. The variable domain in full, with the rest retrieved from reference TRBV30 and TRBJ1-2, is SQTIHQWPATLVQPVGSPLSLECTVEGTSNPNLYWYRQAAGRGLQLLFYSVGIGQISSEVPQNLSASRPQDRQFILSSKKLLLSDSGFYLCAWSSGQTYGYTFGSGTRLTVV.

This sequence joins TRBV10-2 and TRBJ2-1; 16 positions match TRBD2. The germline gives CDR1 WSHSY, CDR2 SAAADI. Trimming removed 8 bases from V and 10 bases from J; junction bases left unmatched: 5. The CDR3 is made up of 14 amino acids. The CDR3 is CASGPGLAGGEQFF. DNA of the CDR3: TGCGCCAGCGGCCCGGGACTAGCGGGGGGGGAGCAGTTCTTC.

The chain recombines TRBV14 with TRBJ2-1; 13 nucleotides align to TRBD2. Per the germline V gene, CDR1 is SGHDN and CDR2 is FVKESK. This CDR3 has 16 residues. V lost 0 bases to trimming and J lost 9 bases; unmatched junction nucleotides: 5. CDR3 in amino acids: CASSQESRLAGGEQFF. The CDR3 DNA follows: TGTGCCAGCAGCCAAGAATCGCGACTAGCGGGAGGTGAGCAGTTCTTC. The whole variable domain, filled in from reference TRBV14 and TRBJ2-1, reads EAGVTQFPSHSVIEKGQTVTLRCDPISGHDNLYWYRRVMGKEIKFLLHFVKESKQDESGMPNNRFLAERTGGTYSTLKVQPAELEDSGVYFCASSQESRLAGGEQFFGPGTRLTVL.

This clone has a handful of counts. The chain carries TRBV6-5 and TRBJ1-3; TRBD1 is a possible D gene (5 bases). This CDR3 spans 15 amino acids. The germline V gene encodes CDR1 MNHEY and CDR2 SVGAGI. The V end was cut by 0 bases, the J end by 4 bases, with 10 bases between. This chain's CDR3 is CASSYSETAGNTIYF. The DNA of the CDR3 is TGTGCCAGCAGTTACTCGGAGACAGCAGGAAACACCATATATTTT.

This clone was recorded once. The genes are TRBV30 and TRBJ2-1; 8 bases are a match to TRBD2. CDR1 and CDR2 from the germline V gene are GTSNPN and SVGIG (reference sequence). The CDR3 has 15 residues. Germline trimming cut 5 bases from V and 4 bases from J; bases unmatched to any gene: 10. CDR3 amino acids: CAWGRATGGYNEQFF. DNA for the CDR3: TGTGCCTGGGGGCGGGCTACGGGAGGGTACAATGAGCAGTTCTTC.

The genes are TRBV4-1 and TRBJ2-5; D remains unclear. TRBJ2-7 matches the DNA end more closely, so the J call is doubtful. The CDR3 is 13 residues long. Germline CDR1 MGHRA, CDR2 YSYEKL. The CDR3 spells CASSQVAGTEQYF. The CDR3 DNA reads as TGCGCCAGCAGCCAAGTGGCAGGCACCGAGCAGTACTTC.

This chain joins TRBV9 and TRBJ2-7; D unresolved. The V gene lost 0 bases and the J gene lost 3 bases, with 7 bases spanning the gap. The CDR3 is 13 residues long. Germline CDR1 and CDR2: SGDLS and YYNGEE. The CDR3 loop reads CASSVAEYYEQYF. CDR3 nucleotide sequence: TGTGCCAGCAGCGTAGCCGAGTACTACGAGCAGTACTTC.

The V gene is TRBV10-3, the J gene TRBJ2-7; 8 bases agree with TRBD2. Losses at the gene ends were 6 bases for V and 3 bases for J; bases not matched to a gene: 13. CDR3 length: 16 residues. Germline V gives CDR1 ENHRY, CDR2 SYGVKD. Here the CDR3 reads CAIRGSPPRGGYEQYF. The CDR3 nucleotides read TGTGCCATCAGGGGATCTCCGCCCCGGGGGGGCTACGAGCAGTACTTC.

The rearrangement links TRBV7-2 to TRBJ1-4, with TRBD1 matching over 9 bases. Trimming took 5 bases from V and 6 from J; bases not matched to a gene: 4. The length of the CDR3 is 14 residues. In germline, CDR1 is SGHTA, CDR2 FQGNSA. This CDR3 is CASSPDRGDEKLFF. The CDR3 DNA is TGTGCCAGCAGCCCGGACAGGGGTGATGAAAAACTGTTTTTT.

The chain carries TRBV7-8 and TRBJ2-5; the match to TRBD1 covers 9 bases. The assigned J gene may be wrong: the sequence end matches TRBJ2-7 better. CDR3 size: 15 residues. Germline V gives CDR1 SGHVS, CDR2 FQNEAQ. The CDR3 sequence: CASSYMPGQGYEQYF. Written as DNA, the CDR3 is TGTGCCAGCAGCTACATGCCGGGACAGGGATACGAGCAGTACTTC.